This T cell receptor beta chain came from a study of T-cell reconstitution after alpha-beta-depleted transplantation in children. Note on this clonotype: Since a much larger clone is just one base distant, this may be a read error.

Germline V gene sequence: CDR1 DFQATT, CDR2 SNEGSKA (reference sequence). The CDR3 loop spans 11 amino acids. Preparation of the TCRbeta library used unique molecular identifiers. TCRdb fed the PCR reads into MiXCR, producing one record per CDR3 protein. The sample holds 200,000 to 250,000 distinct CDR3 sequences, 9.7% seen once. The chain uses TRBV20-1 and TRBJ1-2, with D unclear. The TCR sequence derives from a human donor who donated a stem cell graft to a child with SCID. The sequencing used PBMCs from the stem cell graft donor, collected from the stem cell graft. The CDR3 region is CSALGSGGYAF. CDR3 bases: TGCAGTGCTCTAGGGTCGGGAGGCTACGCCTTC.